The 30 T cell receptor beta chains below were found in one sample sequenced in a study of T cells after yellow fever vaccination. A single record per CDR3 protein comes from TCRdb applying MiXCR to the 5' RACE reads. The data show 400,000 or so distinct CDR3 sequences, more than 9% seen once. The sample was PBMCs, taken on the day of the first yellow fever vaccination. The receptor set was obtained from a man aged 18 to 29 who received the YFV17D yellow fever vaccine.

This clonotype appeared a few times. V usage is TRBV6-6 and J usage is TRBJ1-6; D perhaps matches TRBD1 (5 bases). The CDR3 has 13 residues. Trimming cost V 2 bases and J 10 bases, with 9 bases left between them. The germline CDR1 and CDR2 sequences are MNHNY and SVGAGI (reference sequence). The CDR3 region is CASSYGGGSPLHF. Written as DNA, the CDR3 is TGTGCCAGCAGTTACGGGGGAGGCTCACCCCTCCACTTT.

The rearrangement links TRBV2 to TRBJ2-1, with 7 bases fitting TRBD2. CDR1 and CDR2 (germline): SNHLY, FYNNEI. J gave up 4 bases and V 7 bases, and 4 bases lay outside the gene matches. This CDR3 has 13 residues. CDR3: CASNGLEYNEQFF. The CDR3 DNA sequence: TGTGCCAGCAACGGACTAGAGTACAATGAGCAGTTCTTC.

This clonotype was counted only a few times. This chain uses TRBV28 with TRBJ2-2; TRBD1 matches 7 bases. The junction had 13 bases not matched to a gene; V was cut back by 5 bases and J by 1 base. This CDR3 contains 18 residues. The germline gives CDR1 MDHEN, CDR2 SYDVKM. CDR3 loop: CASSLRPGQSMNTGELFF. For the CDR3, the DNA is TGTGCCAGCAGTCTACGGCCGGGACAGAGTATGAACACCGGGGAGCTGTTTTTT.

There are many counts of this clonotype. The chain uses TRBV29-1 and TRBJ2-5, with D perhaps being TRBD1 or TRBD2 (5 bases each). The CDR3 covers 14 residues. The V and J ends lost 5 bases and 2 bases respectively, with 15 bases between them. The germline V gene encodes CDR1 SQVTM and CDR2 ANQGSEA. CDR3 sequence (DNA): TGCAGCGTTCCAGAGGGGCAGGGACAAGAGACCCAGTACTTC. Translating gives CSVPEGQGQETQYF.

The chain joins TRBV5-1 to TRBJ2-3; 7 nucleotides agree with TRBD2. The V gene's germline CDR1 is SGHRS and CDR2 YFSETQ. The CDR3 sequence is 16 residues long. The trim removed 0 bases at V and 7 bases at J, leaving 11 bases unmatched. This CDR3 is CASSLEASGIGNTQYF. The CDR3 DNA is TGCGCCAGCAGCTTGGAGGCGAGCGGGATTGGAAATACGCAGTATTTT.

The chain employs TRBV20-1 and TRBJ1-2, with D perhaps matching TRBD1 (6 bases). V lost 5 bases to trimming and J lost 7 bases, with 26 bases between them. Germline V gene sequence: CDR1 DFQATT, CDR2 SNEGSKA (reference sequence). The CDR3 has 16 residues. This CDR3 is CSAQTGTYRIARGYTF. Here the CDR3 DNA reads TGCAGTGCTCAGACAGGAACCTATCGTATCGCCCGTGGCTACACCTTC.

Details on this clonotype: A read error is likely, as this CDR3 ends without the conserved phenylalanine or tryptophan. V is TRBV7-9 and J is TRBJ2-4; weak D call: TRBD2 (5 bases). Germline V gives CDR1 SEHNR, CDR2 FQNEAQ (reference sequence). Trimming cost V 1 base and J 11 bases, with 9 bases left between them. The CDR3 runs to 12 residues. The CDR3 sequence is CASSLVEGLQYL. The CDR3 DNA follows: TGTGCCAGCAGCTTAGTAGAGGGCCTTCAGTACCTC.

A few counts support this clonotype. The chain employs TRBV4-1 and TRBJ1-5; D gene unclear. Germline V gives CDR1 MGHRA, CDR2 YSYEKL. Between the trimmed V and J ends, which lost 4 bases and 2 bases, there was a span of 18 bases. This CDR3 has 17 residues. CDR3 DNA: TGCGCCAGCAGCCTGGTTTCCCCGTTAGTTGGCAATCAGCCCCAGCATTTT. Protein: CASSLVSPLVGNQPQHF.

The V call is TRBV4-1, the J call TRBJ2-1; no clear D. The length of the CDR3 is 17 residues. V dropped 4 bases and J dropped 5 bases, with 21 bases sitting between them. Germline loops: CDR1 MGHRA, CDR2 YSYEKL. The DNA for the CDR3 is TGCGCCAGCAGCCCCCTTTGGGCCCCAGAATATAACAATGAGCAGTTCTTC. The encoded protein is CASSPLWAPEYNNEQFF.

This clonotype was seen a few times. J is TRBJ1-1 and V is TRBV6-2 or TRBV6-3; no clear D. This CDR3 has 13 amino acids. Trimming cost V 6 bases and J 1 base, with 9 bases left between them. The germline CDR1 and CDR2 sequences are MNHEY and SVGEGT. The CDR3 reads CASRQDRNTEAFF. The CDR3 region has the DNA TGTGCCAGCAGGCAGGACCGGAACACTGAAGCTTTCTTT.

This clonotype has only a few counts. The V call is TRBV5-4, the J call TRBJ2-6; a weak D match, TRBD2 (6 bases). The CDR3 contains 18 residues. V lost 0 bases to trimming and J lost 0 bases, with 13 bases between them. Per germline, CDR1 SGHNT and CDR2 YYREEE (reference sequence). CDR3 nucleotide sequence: TGTGCCAGCAGCTTGGCTGATTCCGGGAGCTCTGGGGCCAACGTCCTGACTTTC. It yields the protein CASSLADSGSSGANVLTF.

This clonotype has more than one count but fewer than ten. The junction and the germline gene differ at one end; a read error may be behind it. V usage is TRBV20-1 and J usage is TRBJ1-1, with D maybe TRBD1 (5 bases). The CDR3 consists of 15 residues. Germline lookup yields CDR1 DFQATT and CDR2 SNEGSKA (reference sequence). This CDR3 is CSARDRRGGETEAFF. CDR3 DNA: TGCAGTGCTAGAGATCGGCGGGGCGGTGAAACTGAAGCCTTCTTT.

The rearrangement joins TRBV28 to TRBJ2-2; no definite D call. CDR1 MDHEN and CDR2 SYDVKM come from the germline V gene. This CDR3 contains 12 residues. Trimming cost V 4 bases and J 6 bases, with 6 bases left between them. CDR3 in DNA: TGTGCCAGCAGTTGGTTTGCCGGGGAGCTGTTTTTT. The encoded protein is CASSWFAGELFF.

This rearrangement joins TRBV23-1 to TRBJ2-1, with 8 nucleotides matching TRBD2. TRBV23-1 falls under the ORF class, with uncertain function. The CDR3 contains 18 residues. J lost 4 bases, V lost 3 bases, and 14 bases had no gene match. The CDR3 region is CASSHRLSGGPTYNEQFF. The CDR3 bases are TGCGCCAGCAGTCACCGGCTAAGCGGGGGCCCTACATACAATGAGCAGTTCTTC.

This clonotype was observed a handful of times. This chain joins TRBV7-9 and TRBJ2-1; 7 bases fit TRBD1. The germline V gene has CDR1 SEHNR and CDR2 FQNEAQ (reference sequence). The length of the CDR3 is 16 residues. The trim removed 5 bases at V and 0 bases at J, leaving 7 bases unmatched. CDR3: CASSLAGTASYNEQFF. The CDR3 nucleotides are TGTGCCAGCAGCCTCGCCGGGACAGCCTCCTACAATGAGCAGTTCTTC.

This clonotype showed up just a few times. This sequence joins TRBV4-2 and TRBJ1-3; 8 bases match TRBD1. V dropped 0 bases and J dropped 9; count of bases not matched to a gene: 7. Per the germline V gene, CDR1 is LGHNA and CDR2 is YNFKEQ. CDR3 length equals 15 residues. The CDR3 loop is CASSQDSGGIGTIYF. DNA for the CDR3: TGTGCCAGCAGCCAAGATTCAGGGGGCATTGGCACCATATATTTT.

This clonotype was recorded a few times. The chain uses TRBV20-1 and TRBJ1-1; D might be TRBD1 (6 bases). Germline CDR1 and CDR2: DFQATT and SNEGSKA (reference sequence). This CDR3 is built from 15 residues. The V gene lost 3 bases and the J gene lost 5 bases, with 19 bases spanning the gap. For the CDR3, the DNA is TGCAGTGCTAGGCGTTTACAGGGAGTGGGTACTGAAGCTTTCTTT. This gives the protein CSARRLQGVGTEAFF.

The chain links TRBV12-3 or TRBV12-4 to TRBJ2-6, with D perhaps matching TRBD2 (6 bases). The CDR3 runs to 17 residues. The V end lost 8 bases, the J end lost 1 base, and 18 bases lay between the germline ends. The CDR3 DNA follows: TGTGCCAGCGGCGGCGGGGTTCGGAGGTCTGGGGCCAACGTCCTGACTTTC. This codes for CASGGGVRRSGANVLTF.

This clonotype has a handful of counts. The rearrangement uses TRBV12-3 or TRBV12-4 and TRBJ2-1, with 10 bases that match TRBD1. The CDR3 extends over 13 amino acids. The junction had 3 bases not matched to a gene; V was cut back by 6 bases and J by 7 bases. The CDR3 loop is CASSPGQGNEQFF. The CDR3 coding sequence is TGTGCCAGCAGCCCGGGACAGGGGAATGAGCAGTTCTTC.

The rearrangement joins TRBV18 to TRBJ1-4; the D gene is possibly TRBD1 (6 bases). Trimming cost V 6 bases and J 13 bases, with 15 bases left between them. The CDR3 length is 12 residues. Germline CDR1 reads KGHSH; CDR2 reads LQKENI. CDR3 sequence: CASSQEQTGLFF. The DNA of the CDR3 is TGTGCCAGCTCCCAGGAGCAGACAGGACTGTTTTTT.

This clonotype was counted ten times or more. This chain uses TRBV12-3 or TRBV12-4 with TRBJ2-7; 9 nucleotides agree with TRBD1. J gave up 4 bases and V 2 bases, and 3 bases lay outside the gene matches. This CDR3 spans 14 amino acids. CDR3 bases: TGTGCCAGCAGTTTAACCGGGACAGGGTACGAGCAGTACTTC. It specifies CASSLTGTGYEQYF.

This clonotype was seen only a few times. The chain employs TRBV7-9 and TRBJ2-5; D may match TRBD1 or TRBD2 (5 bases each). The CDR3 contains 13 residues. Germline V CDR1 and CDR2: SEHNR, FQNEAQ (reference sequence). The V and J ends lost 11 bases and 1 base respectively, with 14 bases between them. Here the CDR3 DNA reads TGTGCCCTCGGGGCTAGTCTCCAAGAGACCCAGTACTTC. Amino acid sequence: CALGASLQETQYF.

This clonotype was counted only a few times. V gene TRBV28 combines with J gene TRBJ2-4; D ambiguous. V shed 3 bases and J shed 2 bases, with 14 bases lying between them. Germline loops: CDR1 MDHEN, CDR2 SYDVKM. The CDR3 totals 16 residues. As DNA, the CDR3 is TGTGCCAGCAGTTTTCGGCCGGGCTCCTCCAAAAACATTCAGTACTTC. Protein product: CASSFRPGSSKNIQYF.

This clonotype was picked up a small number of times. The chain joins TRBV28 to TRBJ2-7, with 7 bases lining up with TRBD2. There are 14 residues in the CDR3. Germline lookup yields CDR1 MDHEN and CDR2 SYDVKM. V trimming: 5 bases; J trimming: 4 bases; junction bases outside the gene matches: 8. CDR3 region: CASSIAGIEYEQYF. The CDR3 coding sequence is TGTGCCAGCAGTATAGCGGGTATCGAGTACGAGCAGTACTTC.

This CDR3 is CASSSHGEGRQGYTF. The DNA for the CDR3 is TGTGCCAGCAGCTCCCACGGCGAGGGGAGGCAAGGCTACACCTTC. J is TRBJ1-2 and V is TRBV7-2, with D possibly TRBD1 on 5 matching bases. This CDR3 has 15 amino acids. V was pared by 4 bases and J by 8 bases, with 20 bases between. Germline CDR1 SGHTA, CDR2 FQGNSA.

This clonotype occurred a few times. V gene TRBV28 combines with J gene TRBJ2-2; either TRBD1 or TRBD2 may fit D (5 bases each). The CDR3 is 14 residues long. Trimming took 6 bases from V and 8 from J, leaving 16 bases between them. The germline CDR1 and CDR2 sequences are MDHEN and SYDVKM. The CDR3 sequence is CASSSGPLEGELFF. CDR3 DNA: TGTGCCAGCAGCTCGGGGCCCTTGGAGGGGGAGCTGTTTTTT.

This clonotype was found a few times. The CDR3 protein is CSAGQAAGDTEAFF. In DNA, the CDR3 is TGCAGTGCTGGACAGGCGGCAGGAGACACTGAAGCTTTCTTT. V gene TRBV20-1 combines with J gene TRBJ1-1; 7 nucleotides agree with TRBD1. With 5 bases clipped from V and 3 bases from J, the junction kept 9 bases outside the gene matches. From germline, CDR1 is DFQATT and CDR2 SNEGSKA (reference sequence). The CDR3 extends over 14 amino acids.

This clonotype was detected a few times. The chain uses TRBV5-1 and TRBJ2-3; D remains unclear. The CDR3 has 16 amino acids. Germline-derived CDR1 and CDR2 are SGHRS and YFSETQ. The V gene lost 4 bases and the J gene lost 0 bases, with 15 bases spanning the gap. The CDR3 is CASSLTVSPSTDTQYF. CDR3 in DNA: TGCGCCAGCAGCCTTACTGTGTCCCCTAGCACAGATACGCAGTATTTT.

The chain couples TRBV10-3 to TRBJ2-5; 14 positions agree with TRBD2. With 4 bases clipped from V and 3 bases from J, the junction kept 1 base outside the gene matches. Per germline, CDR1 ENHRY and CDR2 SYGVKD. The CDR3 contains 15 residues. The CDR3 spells CAISGGLAGEETQYF. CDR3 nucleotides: TGTGCCATCAGTGGGGGACTAGCGGGGGAAGAGACCCAGTACTTC.

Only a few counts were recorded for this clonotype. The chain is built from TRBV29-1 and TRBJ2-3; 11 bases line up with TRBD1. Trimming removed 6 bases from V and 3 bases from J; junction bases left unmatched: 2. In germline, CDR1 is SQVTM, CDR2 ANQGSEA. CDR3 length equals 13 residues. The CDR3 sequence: CSVGDRGTDTQYF. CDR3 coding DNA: TGCAGCGTAGGGGACAGGGGGACAGATACGCAGTATTTT.